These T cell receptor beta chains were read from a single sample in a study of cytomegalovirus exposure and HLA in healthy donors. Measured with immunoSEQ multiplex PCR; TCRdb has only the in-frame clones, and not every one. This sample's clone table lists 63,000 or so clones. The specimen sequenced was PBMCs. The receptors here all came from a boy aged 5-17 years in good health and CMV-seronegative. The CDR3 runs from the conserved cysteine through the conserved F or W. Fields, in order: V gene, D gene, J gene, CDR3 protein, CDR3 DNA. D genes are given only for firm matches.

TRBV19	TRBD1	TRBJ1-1	CASSKGTGPSTEAFF	TGTGCCAGTAGCAAAGGGACAGGCCCGAGCACTGAAGCTTTCTTT
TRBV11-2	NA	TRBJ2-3	CASSPPGLAFTDTQYF	TGTGCCAGCAGCCCCCCAGGCCTGGCGTTCACAGATACGCAGTATTTT
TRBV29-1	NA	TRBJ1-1	CSVETTGETEAFF	TGCAGCGTCGAAACCACGGGGGAAACTGAAGCTTTCTTT
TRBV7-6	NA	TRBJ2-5	CASSSDRQETQYF	TGTGCCAGCAGTTCCGACAGGCAAGAGACCCAGTACTTC
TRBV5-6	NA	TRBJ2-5	CASSPGTRQETQYF	TGTGCCAGCAGCCCCGGGACACGCCAAGAGACCCAGTACTTC
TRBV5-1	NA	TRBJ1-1	CASSSRENTEAFF	TGCGCCAGCAGCTCCCGGGAGAACACTGAAGCTTTCTTT
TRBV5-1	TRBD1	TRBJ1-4	CASSRGDSFEKLFF	TGCGCCAGCAGCCGAGGGGACAGTTTTGAAAAACTGTTTTTT
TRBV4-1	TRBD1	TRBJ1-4	CASSQNRGREKLFF	TGCGCCAGCAGCCAAAACAGGGGGCGTGAAAAACTGTTTTTT
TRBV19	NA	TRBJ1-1	CASSGIAGSGPNTEAFF	TGTGCCAGTAGTGGGATAGCAGGGTCGGGCCCGAACACTGAAGCTTTCTTT
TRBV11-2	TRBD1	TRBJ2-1	CASSLGGQGQSEQFF	TGTGCCAGCAGCTTAGGTGGACAGGGACAGAGTGAGCAGTTCTTC
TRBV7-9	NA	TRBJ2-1	CASSSSSYNEQFF	TGTGCCAGCAGCTCGAGCTCCTACAATGAGCAGTTCTTC
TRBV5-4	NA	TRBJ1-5	CASSLAGANQPQHF	TGTGCCAGCAGCTTGGCGGGAGCCAATCAGCCCCAGCATTTT